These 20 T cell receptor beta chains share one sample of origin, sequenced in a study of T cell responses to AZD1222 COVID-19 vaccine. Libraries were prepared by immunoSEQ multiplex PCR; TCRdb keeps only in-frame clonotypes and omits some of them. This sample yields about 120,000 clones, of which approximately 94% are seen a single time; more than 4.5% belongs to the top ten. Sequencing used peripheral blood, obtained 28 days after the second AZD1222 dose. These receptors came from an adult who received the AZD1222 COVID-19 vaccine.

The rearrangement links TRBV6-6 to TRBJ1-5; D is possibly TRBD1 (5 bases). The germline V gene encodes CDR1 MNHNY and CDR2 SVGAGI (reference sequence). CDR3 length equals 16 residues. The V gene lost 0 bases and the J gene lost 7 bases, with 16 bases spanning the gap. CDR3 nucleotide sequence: TGTGCCAGCAGTTACTCCCCGGGACCTGAGCGCCAGCCCCAGCATTTT. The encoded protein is CASSYSPGPERQPQHF.

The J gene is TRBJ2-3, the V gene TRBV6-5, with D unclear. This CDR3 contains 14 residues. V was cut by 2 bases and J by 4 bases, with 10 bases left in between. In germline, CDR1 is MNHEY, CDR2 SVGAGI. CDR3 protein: CASSYQGVADTQYF. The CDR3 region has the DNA TGTGCCAGCAGTTACCAAGGCGTCGCAGATACGCAGTATTTT.

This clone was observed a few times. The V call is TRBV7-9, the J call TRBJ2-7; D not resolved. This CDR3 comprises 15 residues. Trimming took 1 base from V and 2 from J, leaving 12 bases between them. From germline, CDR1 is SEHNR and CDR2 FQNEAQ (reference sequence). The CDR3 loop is CASSLVRHDTYEQYF. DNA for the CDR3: TGTGCCAGCAGCTTAGTGAGACACGACACCTACGAGCAGTACTTC.

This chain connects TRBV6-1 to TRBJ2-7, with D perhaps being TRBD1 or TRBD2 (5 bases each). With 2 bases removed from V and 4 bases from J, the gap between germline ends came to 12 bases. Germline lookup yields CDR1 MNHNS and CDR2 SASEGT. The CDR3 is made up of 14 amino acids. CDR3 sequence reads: CASSEPGTGYEQYF. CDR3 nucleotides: TGTGCCAGCAGTGAACCTGGGACCGGGTACGAGCAGTACTTC.

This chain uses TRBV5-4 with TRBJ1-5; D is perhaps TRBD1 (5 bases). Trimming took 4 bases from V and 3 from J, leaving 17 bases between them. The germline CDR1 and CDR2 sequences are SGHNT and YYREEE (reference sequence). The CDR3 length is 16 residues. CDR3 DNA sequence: TGTGCCAGCAGCCCGGGAGGGGTGATCCCCAATCAGCCCCAGCATTTT. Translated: CASSPGGVIPNQPQHF.

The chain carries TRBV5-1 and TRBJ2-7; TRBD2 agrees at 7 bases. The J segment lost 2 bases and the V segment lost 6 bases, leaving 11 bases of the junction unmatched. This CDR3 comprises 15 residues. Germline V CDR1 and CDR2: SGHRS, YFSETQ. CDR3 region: CASMEAGRSTYEQYF. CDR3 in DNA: TGCGCCAGCATGGAGGCCGGGAGGTCCACCTACGAGCAGTACTTC.

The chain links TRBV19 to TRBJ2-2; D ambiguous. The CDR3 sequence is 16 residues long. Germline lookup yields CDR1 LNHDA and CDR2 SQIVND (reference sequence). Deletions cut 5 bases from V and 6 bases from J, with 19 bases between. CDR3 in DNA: TGTGCCAGTAGTCCGAGGACGGATGCCCTATCCGGGGAGCTGTTTTTT. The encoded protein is CASSPRTDALSGELFF. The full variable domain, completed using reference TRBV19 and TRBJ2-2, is DGGITQSPKYLFRKEGQNVTLSCEQNLNHDAMYWYRQDPGQGLRLIYYSQIVNDFQKGDIAEGYSVSREKKESFPLTVTSAQKNPTAFYLCASSPRTDALSGELFFGEGSRLTVL.

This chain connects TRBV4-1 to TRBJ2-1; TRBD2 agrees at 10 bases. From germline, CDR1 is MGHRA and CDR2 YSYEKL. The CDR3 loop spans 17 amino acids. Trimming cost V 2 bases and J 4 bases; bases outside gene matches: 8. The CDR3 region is CASSQLAGGGVYNEQFF. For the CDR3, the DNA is TGCGCCAGCAGCCAATTAGCGGGGGGCGGTGTGTACAATGAGCAGTTCTTC.

Written as DNA, the CDR3 is TGTGCCAGCAGTTACTCCCGGGGGCCCGATGAAAAACTGTTTTTT. Amino acid sequence: CASSYSRGPDEKLFF. V is TRBV6-5 and J is TRBJ1-4, with D possibly matching TRBD1 (6 bases). CDR1 MNHEY and CDR2 SVGAGI come from the germline V gene. The CDR3 extends over 15 amino acids. V lost 0 bases and J 6 bases, leaving 11 bases between the germline ends.

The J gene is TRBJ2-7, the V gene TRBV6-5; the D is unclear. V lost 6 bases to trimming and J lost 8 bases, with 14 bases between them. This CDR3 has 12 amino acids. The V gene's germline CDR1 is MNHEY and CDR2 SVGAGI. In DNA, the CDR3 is TGTGCCAGCAGAGGAACGGCGACCAAGCAGTACTTC. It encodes CASRGTATKQYF.

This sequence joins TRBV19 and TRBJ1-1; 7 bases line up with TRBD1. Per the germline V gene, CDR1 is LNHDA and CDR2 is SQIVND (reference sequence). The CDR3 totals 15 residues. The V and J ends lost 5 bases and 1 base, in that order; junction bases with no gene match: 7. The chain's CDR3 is CASSLRTGRNTEAFF. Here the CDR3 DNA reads TGTGCCAGTAGTCTCCGGACAGGACGGAACACTGAAGCTTTCTTT. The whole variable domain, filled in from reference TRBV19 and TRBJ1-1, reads DGGITQSPKYLFRKEGQNVTLSCEQNLNHDAMYWYRQDPGQGLRLIYYSQIVNDFQKGDIAEGYSVSREKKESFPLTVTSAQKNPTAFYLCASSLRTGRNTEAFFGQGTRLTVV.

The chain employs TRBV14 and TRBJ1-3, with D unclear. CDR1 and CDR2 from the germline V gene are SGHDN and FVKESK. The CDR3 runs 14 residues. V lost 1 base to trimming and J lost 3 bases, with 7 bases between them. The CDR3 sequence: CASSQVPFGNTIYF. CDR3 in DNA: TGTGCCAGCAGCCAAGTCCCTTTTGGAAACACCATATATTTT.

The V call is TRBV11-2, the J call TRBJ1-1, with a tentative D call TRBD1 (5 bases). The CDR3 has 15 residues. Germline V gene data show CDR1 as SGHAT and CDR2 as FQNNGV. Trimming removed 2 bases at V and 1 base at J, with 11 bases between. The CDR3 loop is CASSLMGRRNTEAFF. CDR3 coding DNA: TGTGCCAGCAGCTTAATGGGACGGAGGAACACTGAAGCTTTCTTT.

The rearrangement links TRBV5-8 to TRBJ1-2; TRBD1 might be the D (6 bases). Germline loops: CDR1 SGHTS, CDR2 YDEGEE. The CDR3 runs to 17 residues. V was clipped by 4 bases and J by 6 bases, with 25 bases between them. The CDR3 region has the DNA TGTGCCAGCAGCGCGTTGGAGGCGAGGCACAGGGATCATGGCTACACCTTC. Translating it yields CASSALEARHRDHGYTF.

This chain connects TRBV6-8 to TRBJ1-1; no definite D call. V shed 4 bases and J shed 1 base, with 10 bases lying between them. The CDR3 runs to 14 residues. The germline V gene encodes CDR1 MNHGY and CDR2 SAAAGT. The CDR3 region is CASSFRARNTEAFF. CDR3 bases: TGTGCCAGCAGTTTTCGGGCCAGGAACACTGAAGCTTTCTTT.

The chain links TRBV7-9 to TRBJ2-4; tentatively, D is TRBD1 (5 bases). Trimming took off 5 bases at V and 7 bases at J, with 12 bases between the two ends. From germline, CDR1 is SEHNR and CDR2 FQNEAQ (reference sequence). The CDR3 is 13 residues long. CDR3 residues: CASSEQVGNIQYF. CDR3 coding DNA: TGTGCCAGCAGCGAACAGGTGGGGAACATTCAGTACTTC.

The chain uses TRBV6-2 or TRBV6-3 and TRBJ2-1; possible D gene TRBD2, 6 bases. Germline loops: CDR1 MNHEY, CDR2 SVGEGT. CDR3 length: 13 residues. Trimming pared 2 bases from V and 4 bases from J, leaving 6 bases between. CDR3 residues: CASSYGLYNEQFF. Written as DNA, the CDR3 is TGTGCCAGCAGTTACGGACTATACAATGAGCAGTTCTTC.

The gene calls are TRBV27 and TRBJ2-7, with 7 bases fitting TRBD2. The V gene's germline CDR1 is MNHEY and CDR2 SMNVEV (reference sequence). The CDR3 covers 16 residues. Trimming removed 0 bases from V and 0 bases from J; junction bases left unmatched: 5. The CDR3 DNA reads TGTGCCAGCAGTTTATCGATCGGGAGGAGCTCCTACGAGCAGTACTTC. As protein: CASSLSIGRSSYEQYF.

DNA of the CDR3: TGTGCCAGCAGTTACGGGACAGGTTTTGGCTACACCTTC. Protein product: CASSYGTGFGYTF. J is TRBJ1-2 and V is TRBV6-2 or TRBV6-3; 8 bases match TRBD1. CDR1 and CDR2 (germline): MNHEY, SVGEGT. With V trimmed by 2 bases and J by 7 bases, 3 bases remained unmatched. The CDR3 spans 13 residues.

The CDR3 DNA reads TGTGCCAGCGGTGAAGATACGCAGTATTTT. This gives the protein CASGEDTQYF. The chain carries TRBV7-2 and TRBJ2-3; D gene unclear. This CDR3 is built from 10 residues. Germline V gene sequence: CDR1 SGHTA, CDR2 FQGNSA. V lost 8 bases and J lost 5, with 5 bases in between.